A selection of T cell receptor beta chains follows, all from one sample in a study of shared clonotypes between healthy human individuals. Here immunoSEQ multiplex PCR was the method, and the copy in TCRdb shows in-frame clones only, minus some. The sample contains around 2.5 million clones, 93% of which appear only once. The sample taken for sequencing was naive CD4+ T cells from PBMCs. These receptors all stem from a man aged 18 to 30 in good health. Some clones in this sample may be carry-over from other donors' samples. Each CDR3 is given with its conserved first and last residue. The D gene is left open where the match is weak. Size values are once, few and many counts, or a class for expanded clones, and some rows have none.

13	.	TRBV7-9	.	TRBJ1-3	CASRQGAGNTIYF	TGTGCCAGCAGGCAGGGAGCTGGAAACACCATATATTTT
15	.	TRBV5-4	once	TRBJ2-1	CASSLSAGQYNEQFF	TGTGCCAGCAGCTTGTCCGCGGGACAGTACAATGAGCAGTTCTTC
16	TRBD2	TRBV11-3	.	TRBJ2-1	CASSLSVGGVYNEQFF	TGTGCCAGCAGCTTGTCAGTTGGGGGGGTCTACAATGAGCAGTTCTTC
13	.	TRBV5-1	.	TRBJ2-1	CASSLEGHNEQFF	TGCGCCAGCAGCTTGGAGGGCCACAATGAGCAGTTCTTC
14	.	TRBV7-3	.	TRBJ2-1	CASSLQGTYNEQFF	TGTGCCAGCAGCCTACAGGGTACCTACAATGAGCAGTTCTTC
12	.	TRBV28	.	TRBJ1-2	CASREVVYGYTF	TGTGCCAGCAGGGAGGTCGTCTATGGCTACACCTTC
12	.	TRBV5-5	.	TRBJ1-1	CASSLLDSEAFF	TGTGCCAGCAGCTTGTTGGACAGTGAAGCTTTCTTT
16	.	TRBV18	.	TRBJ1-1	CASSGFDRDINTEAFF	TGTGCCAGCTCAGGGTTCGACCGGGACATCAACACTGAAGCTTTCTTT
15	TRBD2	TRBV19	.	TRBJ2-5	CASSDRGSGGETQYF	TGTGCCAGTAGTGACCGGGGGAGCGGGGGAGAGACCCAGTACTTC
13	.	TRBV7-9	.	TRBJ1-6	CASSSFGDSPLHF	TGTGCCAGCAGCTCTTTTGGTGACTCACCCCTCCACTTT
11	.	TRBV7-6	.	TRBJ2-5	CASSPLETQYF	TGTGCCAGCAGCCCCCTAGAGACCCAGTACTTC
13	.	TRBV5-1	.	TRBJ2-3	CASREGPTDTQYF	TGCGCCAGCAGGGAGGGTCCGACAGATACGCAGTATTTT
15	.	TRBV18	few	TRBJ1-1	CASSPRGGVNTEAFF	TGTGCCAGCTCACCACGGGGAGGCGTGAACACTGAAGCTTTCTTT
13	.	TRBV6-6	once	TRBJ2-1	CASTSPRDNEQFF	TGTGCCAGCACCTCTCCCCGGGACAATGAGCAGTTCTTC
14	TRBD1	TRBV28	.	TRBJ2-7	CASSPRDSVYEQYF	TGTGCCAGCAGTCCCCGGGACAGCGTCTACGAGCAGTACTTC
16	TRBD2	TRBV13	.	TRBJ2-5	CASSLGGLAVGETQYF	TGTGCCAGCAGCTTAGGGGGACTAGCGGTTGGAGAGACCCAGTACTTC
13	.	TRBV29-1	.	TRBJ1-2	CSVEKGIGYGYTF	TGCAGCGTTGAAAAGGGGATCGGGTATGGCTACACCTTC
15	.	TRBV11-2	.	TRBJ2-3	CASSRKTWSTDTQYF	TGTGCCAGCAGCCGAAAGACGTGGAGCACAGATACGCAGTATTTT
13	.	TRBV9	once	TRBJ2-1	CASSVELYNEQFF	TGTGCCAGCAGCGTAGAACTTTACAATGAGCAGTTCTTC
12	.	TRBV29-1	.	TRBJ2-1	CSVVTGTDEQFF	TGCAGCGTTGTGACCGGTACCGATGAGCAGTTCTTC
14	TRBD2	TRBV30	.	TRBJ2-7	CAWRAGTSATRSRF	TGTGCCTGGAGGGCCGGGACTAGCGCAACGCGCTCCCGTTTC
14	.	TRBV7-6	.	TRBJ2-1	CASSLGHTGNEQFF	TGTGCCAGCAGCCTGGGCCATACTGGCAATGAGCAGTTCTTC
16	.	TRBV21-1	.	TRBJ2-1	CASSKRLAGRLNEQFF	TGTGCCAGCAGCAAGCGGTTAGCGGGAAGGCTTAATGAGCAGTTCTTC
11	.	TRBV29-1	once	TRBJ2-1	CSVEVSESQFF	TGCAGCGTTGAAGTATCGGAATCTCAGTTCTTC
14	.	TRBV7-9	once	TRBJ1-3	CASSFGRSGNTIYF	TGTGCCAGCAGCTTTGGTCGGTCTGGAAACACCATATATTTT
14	.	TRBV7-6	.	TRBJ1-2	CASSQDLGNYGYTF	TGTGCCAGCAGCCAGGATCTGGGCAACTATGGCTACACCTTC
13	.	TRBV9	.	TRBJ2-1	CASSKTTNNEQFF	TGTGCCAGCAGTAAAACAACGAACAATGAGCAGTTCTTC
12	.	TRBV6-7	.	TRBJ2-7	CASSSPLSEQYF	TGTGCCAGCAGTTCACCCTTGAGCGAGCAGTACTTC
16	.	TRBV5-1	.	TRBJ2-6	CASSLGGASGANVLTF	TGCGCCAGCAGCTTGGGTGGGGCATCTGGGGCCAACGTCCTGACTTTC
15	.	TRBV6-6	.	TRBJ2-7	CAIRDGAGRSYEQYF	TGTGCCATCAGGGATGGGGCGGGTCGCTCCTACGAGCAGTACTTC
18	TRBD2	TRBV7-8	.	TRBJ2-2	CASSLHPTSGTAAGELFF	TGTGCCAGCAGCTTACATCCAACTAGCGGGACAGCGGCCGGGGAGCTGTTTTTT
15	TRBD2	TRBV7-2	.	TRBJ2-1	CASSLLAGPYNEQFF	TGTGCCAGCAGCCTTCTAGCGGGCCCCTACAATGAGCAGTTCTTC
15	.	TRBV15	.	TRBJ2-7	CATSSEQGETYEQYF	TGTGCCACCAGCAGCGAACAGGGTGAGACCTACGAGCAGTACTTC
15	.	TRBV2	.	TRBJ1-4	CASSESTGRDEKLFF	TGTGCCAGCAGTGAGTCGACAGGAAGAGATGAAAAACTGTTTTTT
13	.	TRBV28	.	TRBJ1-4	CASTWATNEKLFF	TGTGCCAGCACCTGGGCAACTAATGAAAAACTGTTTTTT
16	TRBD2	TRBV10-3	once	TRBJ2-1	CAISATSGSQRNEQFF	TGTGCCATCAGTGCGACTAGCGGGAGCCAACGCAATGAGCAGTTCTTC
13	TRBD2	TRBV6-1	.	TRBJ2-1	CASTQGGRDEQFF	TGTGCCAGCACCCAAGGAGGGAGGGATGAGCAGTTCTTC
14	.	TRBV11-3	once	TRBJ2-1	CASSHGGLDNEQFF	TGTGCCAGCAGCCACGGAGGACTCGACAATGAGCAGTTCTTC
15	.	TRBV21-1	.	TRBJ2-5	CASSLPDRAGETQYF	TGTGCCAGCAGCCTGCCGGACAGGGCCGGCGAGACCCAGTACTTC
17	.	TRBV21-1	.	TRBJ2-5	CASSAGLAGFNQETQYF	TGTGCCAGCAGCGCGGGACTAGCGGGATTTAACCAAGAGACCCAGTACTTC
13	TRBD1	TRBV7-2	.	TRBJ2-1	CASRRQGANEQFF	TGTGCCAGCAGACGACAGGGGGCGAATGAGCAGTTCTTC
17	TRBD1	TRBV2	.	TRBJ2-7	CASSLGPGQGGSYEQYF	TGTGCCAGCAGTCTAGGACCCGGACAGGGAGGATCCTACGAGCAGTACTTC
14	TRBD2	TRBV11-2	.	TRBJ2-7	CASSRDYLSYEQYF	TGTGCCAGCAGCCGGGACTATCTTTCCTACGAGCAGTACTTC